This record looks at one T cell receptor (beta chain) sequence and its context. The antigen remains undetermined. This specimen belongs to a study of cytomegalovirus exposure and HLA in healthy donors. Study-wide background: Earlier, some 180 million T cells were analyzed, and 117 million unique TCR beta sequences were found among them.

Germline-derived CDR1 and CDR2 are SGHRS and YFSETQ. Trimming removed 4 bases from V and 4 bases from J; junction bases left unmatched: 9. This CDR3 has 15 residues. Primers for the PCR totalled 60 Vbeta and 13 Jbeta. Profiled with immunoSEQ multiplex PCR; TCRdb holds only in-frame clones, not every one. The table lists approximately 190,000 clones, 65% to 90% of them singletons. The study, taken as a whole, reports: When analyzed later, a missense DCLRE1C variant was found to be linked to TCR beta V- and J-gene trimming. Equally common other TCR beta chains were less clonally expanded than HLA-associated ones, a later analysis found.

This TCR came from a man between 35 and 55 years old in good health and CMV-seropositive. This chain joins TRBV5-1 and TRBJ2-3; 7 bases are a match to TRBD1. The specimen was PBMCs. This CDR3 reads CASSPLQGRADTQYF. The CDR3 DNA follows: TGCGCCAGCAGCCCATTACAGGGGAGAGCAGATACGCAGTATTTT.